This T cell receptor (beta chain) stems from a study of human T cells and chemical hapten exposure. Study results and caveats: Expanded TCRs clustered into significantly more large CDR3 similarity groups than controls, the analysis revealed.

This clonotype was detected only a few times. Its antigen remains unidentified. The time point: patch test 2, 6 weeks after DPC sensitization. Treatment of the sample: therapeutic diphenylcyclopropenone sensitization with weekly scalp DPC. TCRdb reprocessed the RACE reads via MiXCR and lists one record per CDR3 protein. This repertoire shows about 95,000 distinct CDR3 sequences, about an eighth found once; its top ten account for 3% to 4%. Germline V lookup: CDR1 MNHNS, CDR2 SASEGT. V was pared by 6 bases and J by 2 bases, with 13 bases between. This CDR3 has 14 residues. This chain connects TRBV6-1 to TRBJ2-5, with a tentative D call TRBD1 (6 bases). The sequences come from whole blood, collected in connection with sensitization to the hapten diphenylcyclopropenone (DPC). The sequence was obtained from a woman in her forties with alopecia areata. Some clones in this sample may be carry-over from other donors' samples. The CDR3 nucleotides are TGTGCCAGCAGCCTACTGGACAGACAAGAGACCCAGTACTTC. Encoded protein: CASSLLDRQETQYF.